This T cell receptor beta chain appears in the sequencing data of a study of blood T cell repertoires in COVID-19. As processed by the authors: Using reference gene primer amplification, nucleated cell counts were estimated. Using immunoSEQ multiplex PCR, the repertoire was profiled, and TCRdb retains in-frame clones only, with some absent. V, J and clone size reflect that table, while D and trimming were determined from the DNA. The repertoire consists of about 18,000 clones, with roughly 91% occurring once and the leading ten covering about 16%. Trimming cost V 3 bases and J 3 bases; bases outside gene matches: 12. CDR1 and CDR2 from the germline V gene are GTSNPN and SVGIG (reference sequence). This CDR3 has 17 residues.

The gene calls are TRBV30 and TRBJ2-5; TRBD2 matches at 11 bases. This clonotype was obtained from a human donor in a cohort sampled during active COVID-19. The sample was peripheral blood. CDR3 nucleotides: TGTGCCTGGAGCATCTTAGCGGGAGGGCCTAGAAAAGAGACCCAGTACTTC. Translated: CAWSILAGGPRKETQYF.